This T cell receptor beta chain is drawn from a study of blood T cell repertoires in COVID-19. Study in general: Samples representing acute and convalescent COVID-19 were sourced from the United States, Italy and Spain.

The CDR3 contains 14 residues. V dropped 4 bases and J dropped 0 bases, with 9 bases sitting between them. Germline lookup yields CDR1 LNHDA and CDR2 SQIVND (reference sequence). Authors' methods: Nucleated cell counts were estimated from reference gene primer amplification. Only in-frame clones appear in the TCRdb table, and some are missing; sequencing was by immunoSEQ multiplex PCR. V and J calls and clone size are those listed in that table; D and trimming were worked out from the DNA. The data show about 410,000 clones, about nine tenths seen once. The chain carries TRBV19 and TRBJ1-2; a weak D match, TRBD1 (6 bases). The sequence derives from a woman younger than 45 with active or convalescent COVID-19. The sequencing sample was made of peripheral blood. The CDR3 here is CASSRTVANYGYTF. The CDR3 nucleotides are TGTGCCAGTAGTAGGACAGTAGCTAACTATGGCTACACCTTC.